The 21 T cell receptor beta chains below were found in one sample sequenced in a study of T cells after yellow fever vaccination. TCRdb recomputed calls from the 5' RACE reads with MiXCR, one row per CDR3 protein. Among some 320,000 distinct CDR3 sequences listed, around 9.3% were seen once. Sequenced here: CD4+ T cells sorted from PBMCs, sampled 5 days after the yellow fever booster vaccination. These receptors all stem from a man aged 18 to 30 who received the YFV17D yellow fever vaccine.

This clonotype was counted only a few times. CDR3 bases: TGTGCCAGCACAGGGGTGGTCTACAATGAGCAGTTCTTC. Encoded protein: CASTGVVYNEQFF. The V gene is TRBV6-1, the J gene TRBJ2-1, with D maybe TRBD1 (6 bases). The CDR3 has 13 amino acids. Germline V CDR1 and CDR2: MNHNS, SASEGT. V lost 7 bases, J lost 3 bases, and 10 bases lay in between.

The rearrangement uses TRBV6-2 or TRBV6-3 and TRBJ2-7; TRBD1 is a possible D gene (5 bases). Germline values: CDR1 MNHEY, CDR2 SVGEGT. V lost 7 bases to trimming and J lost 0 bases, with 13 bases between them. This CDR3 is 14 amino acids long. CDR3 nucleotide sequence: TGTGCCAGCAAAAGGACATCAAACTCCTACGAGCAGTACGTC. It yields the protein CASKRTSNSYEQYV.

This clonotype has only a few counts. The chain combines TRBV7-2 with TRBJ2-3, with 13 positions matching TRBD2. Germline values: CDR1 SGHTA, CDR2 FQGNSA. This CDR3 has 16 residues. Trimming cost V 3 bases and J 8 bases; bases outside gene matches: 8. DNA for the CDR3: TGTGCCAGCAGCTTCACTACTAGCGGGGGGGCTGTTACGCAGTATTTT. Translation gives CASSFTTSGGAVTQYF.

This clonotype was counted ten times or more. The J gene is TRBJ1-1, the V gene TRBV5-1; no firm D call. This CDR3 has 14 amino acids. The ends were cut back, 4 bases at V and 3 bases at J, with 13 bases in the middle. Germline lookup yields CDR1 SGHRS and CDR2 YFSETQ. CDR3 in DNA: TGCGCCAGCAGCCTTCGTCAGTTTGACACTGAAGCTTTCTTT. Translated: CASSLRQFDTEAFF. Looking up the rest from reference TRBV5-1 and TRBJ1-1 gives the full variable domain: KAGVTQTPRYLIKTRGQQVTLSCSPISGHRSVSWYQQTPGQGLQFLFEYFSETQRNKGNFPGRFSGRQFSNSRSEMNVSTLELGDSALYLCASSLRQFDTEAFFGQGTRLTVV.

The chain is built from TRBV7-6 and TRBJ2-3; D possibly corresponds to TRBD2 (7 bases). This CDR3 is 14 amino acids long. Germline CDR1 and CDR2: SGHVS and FNYEAQ. Trimming left V 5 bases short and J 6 bases short, with 15 bases between. The CDR3 bases are TGTGCCAGCAGCCCCCGGGGGGCAGCTGATACGCAGTATTTT. It yields the protein CASSPRGAADTQYF.

A few counts support this clonotype. The CDR3 DNA reads as TGCGCCAGCAGCGAAGGGACTTCTGGGGCCAACGTCCTGACTTTC. Amino acids: CASSEGTSGANVLTF. This sequence joins TRBV5-1 and TRBJ2-6; a possible D gene is TRBD2 (6 bases). The germline V gene encodes CDR1 SGHRS and CDR2 YFSETQ. The CDR3 contains 15 residues. Trimming cost V 4 bases and J 1 base, with 9 bases left between them.

This clonotype was detected only a few times. The V gene is TRBV6-5, the J gene TRBJ2-1; 7 bases align to TRBD1. The CDR3 covers 15 residues. The J segment lost 4 bases and the V segment lost 0 bases, leaving 3 bases of the junction unmatched. Germline loops: CDR1 MNHEY, CDR2 SVGAGI. This chain's CDR3 is CASSYSRTGYNEQFF. In nucleotides, the CDR3 is TGTGCCAGCAGTTACTCGAGGACAGGATACAATGAGCAGTTCTTC.

V usage is TRBV20-1 and J usage is TRBJ2-3, with a possible D match to TRBD1 (6 bases). The CDR3 runs 14 residues. The V end was cut by 3 bases, the J end by 2 bases, with 12 bases between. Germline CDR1 is DFQATT and CDR2 is SNEGSKA (reference sequence). The CDR3 protein is CSASRTVFTDTQYF. Here the CDR3 DNA reads TGCAGTGCTAGCAGGACAGTATTCACAGATACGCAGTATTTT.

This clonotype came up a few times. The rearrangement joins TRBV12-3 or TRBV12-4 to TRBJ2-1; TRBD2 is a possible D gene (5 bases). The CDR3 covers 13 residues. The V and J ends lost 2 bases and 4 bases respectively, with 6 bases between them. The CDR3 reads CASSLTGYNEQFF. The DNA of the CDR3 is TGTGCCAGCAGTTTAACGGGGTACAATGAGCAGTTCTTC.

This clonotype was found a few times. The genes are TRBV14 and TRBJ2-5; D perhaps matches TRBD2 (5 bases). There are 16 residues in the CDR3. Trimming cost V 4 bases and J 5 bases, with 20 bases left between them. The germline V gene encodes CDR1 SGHDN and CDR2 FVKESK. As DNA, the CDR3 is TGTGCCAGCAGCCTGTCGCGAGGGCTCGTGAGCGAGACCCAGTACTTC. Protein: CASSLSRGLVSETQYF.

The chain carries TRBV6-2 or TRBV6-3 and TRBJ2-3; tentatively, D is TRBD2 (7 bases). The CDR3 totals 14 residues. The V end lost 5 bases, the J end lost 5 bases, and 14 bases lay between the germline ends. In germline, CDR1 is MNHEY, CDR2 SVGEGT. CDR3 coding DNA: TGTGCCAGCAGTAGGGGGGGGCAGGAAGATACGCAGTATTTT. It codes for CASSRGGQEDTQYF.

The chain combines TRBV28 with TRBJ2-3; no firm D call. Trimming took 6 bases from V and 0 from J, leaving 22 bases between them. Germline lookup yields CDR1 MDHEN and CDR2 SYDVKM. The CDR3 spans 18 residues. The CDR3 nucleotides read TGTGCCAGCAGGTTGAGCGACCTGATCCTCACTAGCACAGATACGCAGTATTTT. It translates to CASRLSDLILTSTDTQYF.

The genes are TRBV3-2 and TRBJ2-1; TRBD1, the D gene given by the table, was not confirmed from the DNA. TRBV3-2 is assigned pseudogene status. This CDR3 spans 17 amino acids. CDR3 sequence reads: CASSQGFGTGGLREQFF. The CDR3 nucleotides are TGTGCCAGCAGCCAAGGGTTCGGGACAGGGGGATTGAGGGAGCAGTTCTTC.

The gene calls are TRBV7-3 and TRBJ2-2; D might be TRBD1 (5 bases). From germline, CDR1 is SGHTA and CDR2 FQGTGA. V lost 2 bases to trimming and J lost 6 bases, with 13 bases between them. The CDR3 is made up of 15 amino acids. CDR3 sequence reads: CASSLEATGPGELFF. CDR3 coding DNA: TGTGCCAGCAGCTTAGAAGCTACAGGACCCGGGGAGCTGTTTTTT.

This rearrangement joins TRBV5-1 to TRBJ1-3, with D perhaps TRBD1 (5 bases). This CDR3 has 13 residues. Trimming took off 5 bases at V and 4 bases at J, with 10 bases between the two ends. Germline values: CDR1 SGHRS, CDR2 YFSETQ. This chain's CDR3 is CASSRDPGNTIYF. Written as DNA, the CDR3 is TGCGCCAGCAGTAGGGACCCGGGAAACACCATATATTTT.

This clonotype was observed at least ten times. The chain is built from TRBV20-1 and TRBJ1-1, with D hard to call. Deletions cut 4 bases from V and 11 bases from J, with 11 bases between. The CDR3 sequence is 10 residues long. Germline CDR1 and CDR2: DFQATT and SNEGSKA (reference sequence). The CDR3: CSAISTSAFF. The CDR3, as DNA: TGCAGTGCTATCAGCACAAGCGCTTTCTTT.

This clonotype has ten or more counts. The chain is built from TRBV5-1 and TRBJ1-1, with D unclear. Germline V gene lookup returns CDR1 SGHRS and CDR2 YFSETQ. Trimming stripped 8 bases from V and 1 base from J, with 18 bases between. CDR3 length equals 15 residues. This CDR3 is CASIGGDGSNTEAFF. In DNA form, the CDR3 reads TGCGCCAGTATCGGAGGAGATGGGTCGAACACTGAAGCTTTCTTT.

The J gene is TRBJ2-5, the V gene TRBV25-1; 7 bases map to TRBD2. There are 16 residues in the CDR3. Germline CDR1 is MGHDK and CDR2 is SYGVNS. V shed 2 bases and J 5 bases; nucleotides not matched to a gene: 11. Here the CDR3 reads CASSERRGGKGETQYF. The CDR3 DNA sequence: TGTGCCAGCAGTGAAAGGCGCGGGGGAAAAGGGGAGACCCAGTACTTC.

There are many counts of this clonotype. The chain uses TRBV27 and TRBJ2-7; weak D call: TRBD2 (5 bases). Trimming removed 3 bases at V and 4 bases at J, with 10 bases between. Germline assignment: CDR1 MNHEY and CDR2 SMNVEV (reference sequence). The CDR3 runs to 13 residues. In nucleotides, the CDR3 is TGTGCCAGCAGTTTGGGCCGAGGGTACGAGCAGTACGTC. Amino acids: CASSLGRGYEQYV.

This clonotype was picked up a small number of times. The chain recombines TRBV20-1 with TRBJ2-2, with a weak D call TRBD1 (6 bases). The CDR3 has 12 residues. The germline V and J ends were trimmed by 4 bases and 7 bases, with 10 bases remaining between them. CDR1 and CDR2 from the germline V gene are DFQATT and SNEGSKA (reference sequence). The CDR3 spells CSAKQGIGELFF. The CDR3 bases are TGCAGTGCTAAACAGGGAATCGGGGAGCTGTTTTTT.

The chain employs TRBV7-9 and TRBJ2-5; 8 nucleotides match TRBD2. The junction had 9 bases not matched to a gene; V was cut back by 5 bases and J by 4 bases. CDR1 and CDR2 from the germline V gene are SEHNR and FQNEAQ (reference sequence). CDR3 length: 15 amino acids. The CDR3 coding sequence is TGTGCCAGCAGCCTGCGAACTAGCGGCCCAGAGACCCAGTACTTC. This codes for CASSLRTSGPETQYF.